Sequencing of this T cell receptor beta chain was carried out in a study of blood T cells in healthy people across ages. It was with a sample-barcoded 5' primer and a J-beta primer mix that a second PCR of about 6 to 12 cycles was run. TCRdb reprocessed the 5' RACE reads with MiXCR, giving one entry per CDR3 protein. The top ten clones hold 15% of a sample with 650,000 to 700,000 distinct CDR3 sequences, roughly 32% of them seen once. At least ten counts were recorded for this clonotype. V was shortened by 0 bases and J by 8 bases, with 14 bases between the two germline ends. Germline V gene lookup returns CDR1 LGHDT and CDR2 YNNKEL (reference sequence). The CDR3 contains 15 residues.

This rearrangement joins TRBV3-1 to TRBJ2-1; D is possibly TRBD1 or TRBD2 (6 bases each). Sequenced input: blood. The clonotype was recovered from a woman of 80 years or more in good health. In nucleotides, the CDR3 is TGTGCCAGCAGCCAAGAAGGGGGAGGAGGGGATGAGCAGTTCTTC. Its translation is CASSQEGGGGDEQFF.